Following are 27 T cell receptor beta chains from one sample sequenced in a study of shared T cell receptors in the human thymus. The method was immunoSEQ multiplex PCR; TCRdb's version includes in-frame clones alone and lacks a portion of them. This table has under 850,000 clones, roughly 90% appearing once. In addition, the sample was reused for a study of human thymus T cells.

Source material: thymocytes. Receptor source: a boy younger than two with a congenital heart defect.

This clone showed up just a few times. The CDR3 is CASSKGGSGNTIYF. The CDR3 DNA reads TGTGCCAGTAGTAAAGGGGGCTCTGGAAACACCATATATTTT. The V and J genes are TRBV19 and TRBJ1-3; TRBD1 might be the D (6 bases). V lost 4 bases and J 0 bases, leaving 7 bases between the germline ends. The CDR3 consists of 14 residues. Germline V CDR1 and CDR2: LNHDA, SQIVND (reference sequence).

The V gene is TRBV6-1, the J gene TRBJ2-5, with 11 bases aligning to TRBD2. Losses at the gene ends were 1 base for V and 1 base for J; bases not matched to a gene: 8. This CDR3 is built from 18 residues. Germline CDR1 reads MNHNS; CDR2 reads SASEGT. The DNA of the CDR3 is TGTGCCAGCAGTGAAGGGGTTAGGCTAGCGGGAGGCCAAGAGACCCAGTACTTC. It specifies CASSEGVRLAGGQETQYF.

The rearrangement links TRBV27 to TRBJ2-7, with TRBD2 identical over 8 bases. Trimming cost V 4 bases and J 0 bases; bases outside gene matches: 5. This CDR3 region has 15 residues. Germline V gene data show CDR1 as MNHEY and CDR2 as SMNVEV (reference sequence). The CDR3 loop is CASSSTSGPSYEQYF. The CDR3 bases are TGTGCCAGCAGTTCCACTAGCGGTCCCTCCTACGAGCAGTACTTC.

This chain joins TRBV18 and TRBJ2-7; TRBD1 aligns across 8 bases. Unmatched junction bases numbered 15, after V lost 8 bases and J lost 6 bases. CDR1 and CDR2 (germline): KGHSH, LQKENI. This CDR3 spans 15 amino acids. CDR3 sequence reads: CASRPRGQDLFEQYF. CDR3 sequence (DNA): TGTGCCAGCCGCCCTAGGGGACAGGACCTCTTCGAGCAGTACTTC.

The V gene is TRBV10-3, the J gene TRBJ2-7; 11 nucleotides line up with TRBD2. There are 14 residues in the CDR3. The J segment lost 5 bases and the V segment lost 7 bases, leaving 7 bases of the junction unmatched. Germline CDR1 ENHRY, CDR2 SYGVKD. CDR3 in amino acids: CAIMLAGGPHEQYF. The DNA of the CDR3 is TGTGCCATCATGTTAGCGGGAGGGCCCCACGAGCAGTACTTC.

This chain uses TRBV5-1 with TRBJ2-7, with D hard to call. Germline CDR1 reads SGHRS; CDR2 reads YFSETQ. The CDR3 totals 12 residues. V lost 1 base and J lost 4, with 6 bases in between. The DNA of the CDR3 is TGCGCCAGCAGCTTGCCCGGGTACGAGCAGTACTTC. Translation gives CASSLPGYEQYF.

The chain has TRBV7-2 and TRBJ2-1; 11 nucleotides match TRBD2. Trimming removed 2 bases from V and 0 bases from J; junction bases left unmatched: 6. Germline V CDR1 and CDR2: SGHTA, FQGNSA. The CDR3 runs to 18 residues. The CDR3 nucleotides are TGTGCCAGCAGCTTAAGGCCTAGCGGGGGGAGCTCCTACAATGAGCAGTTCTTC. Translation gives CASSLRPSGGSSYNEQFF.

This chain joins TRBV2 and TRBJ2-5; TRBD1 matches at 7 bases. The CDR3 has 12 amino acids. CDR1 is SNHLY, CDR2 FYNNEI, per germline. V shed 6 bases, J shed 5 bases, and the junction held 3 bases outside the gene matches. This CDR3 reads CASRGQTETQYF. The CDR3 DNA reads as TGTGCCAGCAGGGGACAGACGGAGACCCAGTACTTC. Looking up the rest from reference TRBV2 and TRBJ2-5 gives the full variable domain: EPEVTQTPSHQVTQMGQEVILRCVPISNHLYFYWYRQILGQKVEFLVSFYNNEISEKSEIFDDQFSVERPDGSNFTLKIRSTKLEDSAMYFCASRGQTETQYFGPGTRLLVL.

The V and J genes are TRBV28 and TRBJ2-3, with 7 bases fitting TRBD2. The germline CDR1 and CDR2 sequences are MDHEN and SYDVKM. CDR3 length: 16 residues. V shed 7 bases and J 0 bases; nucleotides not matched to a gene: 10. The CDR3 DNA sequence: TGTGCCAGCACCCCCGAGCGGGGTGCTAGCACAGATACGCAGTATTTT. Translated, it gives CASTPERGASTDTQYF. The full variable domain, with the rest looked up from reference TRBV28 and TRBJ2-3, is DVKVTQSSRYLVKRTGEKVFLECVQDMDHENMFWYRQDPGLGLRLIYFSYDVKMKEKGDIPEGYSVSREKKERFSLILESASTNQTSMYLCASTPERGASTDTQYFGPGTRLTVL.

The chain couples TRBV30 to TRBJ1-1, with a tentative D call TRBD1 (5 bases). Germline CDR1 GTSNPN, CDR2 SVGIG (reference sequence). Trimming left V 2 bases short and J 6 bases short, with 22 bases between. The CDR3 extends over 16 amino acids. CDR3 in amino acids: CAWSLDTPGPSPEAFF. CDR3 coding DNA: TGTGCCTGGAGTTTGGACACCCCAGGGCCTTCCCCTGAAGCTTTCTTT. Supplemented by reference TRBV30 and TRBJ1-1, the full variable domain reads SQTIHQWPATLVQPVGSPLSLECTVEGTSNPNLYWYRQAAGRGLQLLFYSVGIGQISSEVPQNLSASRPQDRQFILSSKKLLLSDSGFYLCAWSLDTPGPSPEAFFGQGTRLTVV.

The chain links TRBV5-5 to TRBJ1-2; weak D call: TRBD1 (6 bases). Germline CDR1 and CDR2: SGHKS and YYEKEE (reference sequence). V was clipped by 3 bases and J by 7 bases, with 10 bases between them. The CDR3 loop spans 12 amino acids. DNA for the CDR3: TGTGCCAGCAGCTGGGGGGGCTGTGGCTACACCTTC. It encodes CASSWGGCGYTF.

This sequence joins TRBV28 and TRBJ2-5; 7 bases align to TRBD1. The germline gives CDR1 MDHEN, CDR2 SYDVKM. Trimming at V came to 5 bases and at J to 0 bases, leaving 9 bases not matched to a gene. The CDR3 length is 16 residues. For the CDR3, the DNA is TGTGCCAGCAGTCTACCCCCCGGGACAGACCAAGAGACCCAGTACTTC. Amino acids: CASSLPPGTDQETQYF.

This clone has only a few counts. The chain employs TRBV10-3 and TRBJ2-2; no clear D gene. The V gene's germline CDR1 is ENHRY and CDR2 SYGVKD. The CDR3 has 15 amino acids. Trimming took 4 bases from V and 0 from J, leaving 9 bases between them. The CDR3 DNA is TGTGCCATCAGTGTTGCAGGCTCGAACACCGGGGAGCTGTTTTTT. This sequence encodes CAISVAGSNTGELFF.

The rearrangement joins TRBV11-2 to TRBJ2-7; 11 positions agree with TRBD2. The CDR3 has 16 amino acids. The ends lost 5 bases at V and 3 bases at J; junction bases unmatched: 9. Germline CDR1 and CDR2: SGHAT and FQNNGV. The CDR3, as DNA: TGTGCCAGCAGCCGCCCCATAGCGGGAGGGGTCTACGAGCAGTACTTC. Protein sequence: CASSRPIAGGVYEQYF. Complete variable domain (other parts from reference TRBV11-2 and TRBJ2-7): EAGVAQSPRYKIIEKRQSVAFWCNPISGHATLYWYQQILGQGPKLLIQFQNNGVVDDSQLPKDRFSAERLKGVDSTLKIQPAKLEDSAVYLCASSRPIAGGVYEQYFGPGTRLTVT.

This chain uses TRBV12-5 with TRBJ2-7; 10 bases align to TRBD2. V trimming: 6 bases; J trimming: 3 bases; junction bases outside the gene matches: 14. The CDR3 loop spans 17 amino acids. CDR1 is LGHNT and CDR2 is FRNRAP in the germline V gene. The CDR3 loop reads CASGHTGTSAFGYEQYF. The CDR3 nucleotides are TGTGCTAGTGGCCACACCGGGACTAGCGCCTTCGGCTACGAGCAGTACTTC.

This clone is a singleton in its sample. CDR3 in amino acids: CASSSKAGGPILSSYEQYF. The CDR3 DNA reads as TGTGCCAGCAGTTCCAAAGCGGGAGGGCCCATCTTAAGCTCCTACGAGCAGTACTTC. V is TRBV27 and J is TRBJ2-7, with 10 bases fitting TRBD2. This CDR3 region has 19 residues. From germline, CDR1 is MNHEY and CDR2 SMNVEV (reference sequence). V lost 4 bases to trimming and J lost 0 bases; unmatched junction nucleotides: 15.

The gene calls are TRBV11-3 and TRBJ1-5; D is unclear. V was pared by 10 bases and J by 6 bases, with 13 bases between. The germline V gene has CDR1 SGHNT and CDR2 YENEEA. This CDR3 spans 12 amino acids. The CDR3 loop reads CAIQRGCQPQHF. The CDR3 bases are TGTGCCATCCAGCGTGGTTGTCAGCCCCAGCATTTT.

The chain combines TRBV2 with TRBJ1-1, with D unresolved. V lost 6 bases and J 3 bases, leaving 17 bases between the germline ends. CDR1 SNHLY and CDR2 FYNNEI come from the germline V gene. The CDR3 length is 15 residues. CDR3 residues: CASSPRQVSDTEAFF. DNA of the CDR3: TGTGCCAGCAGCCCCAGGCAGGTCTCGGACACTGAAGCTTTCTTT.

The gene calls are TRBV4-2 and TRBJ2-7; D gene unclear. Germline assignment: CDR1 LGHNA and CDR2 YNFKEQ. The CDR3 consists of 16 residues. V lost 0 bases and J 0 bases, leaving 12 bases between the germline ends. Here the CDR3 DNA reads TGTGCCAGCAGCCAAGATGATACAGTTCTCTCCTACGAGCAGTACTTC. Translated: CASSQDDTVLSYEQYF.

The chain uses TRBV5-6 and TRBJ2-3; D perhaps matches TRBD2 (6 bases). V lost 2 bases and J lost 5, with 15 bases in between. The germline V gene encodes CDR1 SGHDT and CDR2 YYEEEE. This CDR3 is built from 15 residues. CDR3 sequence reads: CASSFGGSPGDTQYF. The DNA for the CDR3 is TGTGCCAGCAGCTTCGGAGGGTCCCCGGGAGATACGCAGTATTTT. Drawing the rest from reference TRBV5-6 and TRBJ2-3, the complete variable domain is DAGVTQSPTHLIKTRGQQVTLRCSPKSGHDTVSWYQQALGQGPQFIFQYYEEEERQRGNFPDRFSGHQFPNYSSELNVNALLLGDSALYLCASSFGGSPGDTQYFGPGTRLTVL.

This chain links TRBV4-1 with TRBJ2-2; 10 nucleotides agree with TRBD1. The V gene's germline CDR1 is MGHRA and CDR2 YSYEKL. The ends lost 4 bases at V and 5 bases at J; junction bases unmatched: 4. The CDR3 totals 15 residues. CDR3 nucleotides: TGCGCCAGCAGCCGGGACAGGGGTAAAACCGGGGAGCTGTTTTTT. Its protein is CASSRDRGKTGELFF.

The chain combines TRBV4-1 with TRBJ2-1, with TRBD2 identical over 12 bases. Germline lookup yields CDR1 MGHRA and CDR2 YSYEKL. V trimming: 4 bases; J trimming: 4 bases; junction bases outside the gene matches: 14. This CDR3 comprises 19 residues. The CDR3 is CASSPRLAGEGVDYNEQFF. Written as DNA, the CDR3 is TGCGCCAGCAGCCCGAGACTAGCGGGAGAAGGGGTTGATTACAATGAGCAGTTCTTC.

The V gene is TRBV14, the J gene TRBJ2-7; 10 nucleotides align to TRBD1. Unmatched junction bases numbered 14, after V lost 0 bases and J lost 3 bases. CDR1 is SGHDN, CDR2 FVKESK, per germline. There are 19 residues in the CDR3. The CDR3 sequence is CASSQEGVGGTGVNYEQYF. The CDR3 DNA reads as TGTGCCAGCAGCCAAGAGGGTGTTGGTGGGACAGGGGTAAACTACGAGCAGTACTTC.

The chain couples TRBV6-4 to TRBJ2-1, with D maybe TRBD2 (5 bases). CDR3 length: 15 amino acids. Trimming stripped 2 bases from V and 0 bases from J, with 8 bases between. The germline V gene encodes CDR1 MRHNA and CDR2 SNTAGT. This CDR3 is CASSDKGGSYNEQFF. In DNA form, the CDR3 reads TGTGCCAGCAGTGACAAAGGAGGCTCCTACAATGAGCAGTTCTTC.

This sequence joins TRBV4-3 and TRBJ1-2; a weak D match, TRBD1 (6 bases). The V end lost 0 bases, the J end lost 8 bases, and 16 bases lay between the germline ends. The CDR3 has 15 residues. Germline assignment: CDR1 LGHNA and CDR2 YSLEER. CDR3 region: CASSQEQGPGDGYTF. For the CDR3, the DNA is TGCGCCAGCAGCCAAGAGCAGGGACCAGGGGACGGCTACACCTTC.

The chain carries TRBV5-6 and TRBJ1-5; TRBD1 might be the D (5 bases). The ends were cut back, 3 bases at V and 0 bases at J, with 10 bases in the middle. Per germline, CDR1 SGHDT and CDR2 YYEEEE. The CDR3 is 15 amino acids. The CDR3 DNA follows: TGTGCCAGCAGCTCCTGGGGGGATAGCAATCAGCCCCAGCATTTT. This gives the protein CASSSWGDSNQPQHF.

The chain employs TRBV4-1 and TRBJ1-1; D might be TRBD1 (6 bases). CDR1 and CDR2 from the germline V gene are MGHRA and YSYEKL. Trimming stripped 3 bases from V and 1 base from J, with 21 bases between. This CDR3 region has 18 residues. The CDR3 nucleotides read TGCGCCAGCAGCCAGCCGCCAACAGGGCCTAGAGGGAACACTGAAGCTTTCTTT. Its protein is CASSQPPTGPRGNTEAFF.